This entry lists 25 T cell receptor beta chains sequenced from one sample in a study of lymphopenia after photon versus proton radiotherapy. Sequenced by immunoSEQ multiplex PCR; TCRdb stores in-frame clones only, minus some. The sample holds 20,000 to 30,000 clones; roughly 82% are singletons and the top ten take 21%. The sample was peripheral blood, taken from a patient treated with proton-based radiotherapy. The receptors here all came from a woman in her seventies with pancreatic cancer.

V usage is TRBV28 and J usage is TRBJ2-5; D call uncertain. Trimming removed 2 bases from V and 1 base from J, with 14 bases in between. From germline, CDR1 is MDHEN and CDR2 SYDVKM. This CDR3 has 16 residues. CDR3 protein: CASSLRSAQVQETQYF. The CDR3 DNA is TGTGCCAGCAGTTTAAGGTCAGCTCAGGTCCAAGAGACCCAGTACTTC.

This clone has a handful of counts. The rearrangement links TRBV21-1 to TRBJ2-1; the tabulated D call, TRBD2, remains unverified against the DNA. TRBV21-1 is a pseudogene locus. There are 15 residues in the CDR3. CDR3: CASSKDSGNGNEQFF. CDR3 sequence (DNA): TGTGCCAGCAGCAAAGATAGCGGGAATGGCAATGAGCAGTTCTTC.

CDR3 nucleotides: TGTGCCAGCAGCCCGAGAGAAAATAATTCACCCCTCCACTTT. Translated, it gives CASSPRENNSPLHF. The rearrangement uses TRBV27 and TRBJ1-6; D gene unclear. This CDR3 region has 14 residues. The germline CDR1 and CDR2 sequences are MNHEY and SMNVEV (reference sequence). V gave up 6 bases and J gave up 5 bases, with 11 bases separating them.

The chain links TRBV30 to TRBJ1-2; 9 bases agree with TRBD1. CDR1 is GTSNPN, CDR2 SVGIG, per germline (reference sequence). The CDR3 covers 14 residues. With 0 bases clipped from V and 7 bases from J, the junction kept 6 bases outside the gene matches. CDR3 loop: CAWSVGTGGRGYTF. The CDR3 bases are TGTGCCTGGAGTGTAGGAACAGGGGGCCGTGGCTACACCTTC.

This clone has more than one count but fewer than ten. The chain is built from TRBV5-1 and TRBJ1-4; no firm D call. Trimming pared 4 bases from V and 2 bases from J, leaving 12 bases between. The germline V gene has CDR1 SGHRS and CDR2 YFSETQ. This CDR3 contains 15 residues. The CDR3 DNA reads TGCGCCAGCAGCCCTTCGTTATCTACTAATGAAAAACTGTTTTTT. This codes for CASSPSLSTNEKLFF.

This clone is medium-sized (0.01 to 0.1%) within its sample. The chain has TRBV5-6 and TRBJ1-2, with D perhaps TRBD1 (5 bases). The CDR3 spans 15 residues. The V gene's germline CDR1 is SGHDT and CDR2 YYEEEE. Trimming shortened V by 0 bases and J by 1 base, and 10 bases separated the two germline ends. CDR3 sequence (DNA): TGTGCCAGCAGCTTGGCGACAGTCGGTAACTATGGCTACACCTTC. Its protein is CASSLATVGNYGYTF.

This rearrangement joins TRBV28 to TRBJ1-1; D unclear. CDR1 and CDR2 (germline): MDHEN, SYDVKM. V shed 4 bases and J shed 1 base, with 16 bases lying between them. The CDR3 contains 16 residues. The CDR3 is CASSSQHARRNTEAFF. The CDR3 DNA reads TGTGCCAGCAGTTCTCAACACGCTAGAAGGAACACTGAAGCTTTCTTT.

The CDR3 loop is CASSLGGSEGTQYF. For the CDR3, the DNA is TGCGCCAGCAGCTTAGGTGGTAGCGAGGGTACGCAGTATTTT. The chain employs TRBV5-1 and TRBJ2-3, with D possibly TRBD2 on 5 matching bases. V lost 2 bases to trimming and J lost 8 bases, with 15 bases between them. Germline V gives CDR1 SGHRS, CDR2 YFSETQ. The CDR3 has 14 amino acids.

This sequence joins TRBV19 and TRBJ2-5, with TRBD2 identical over 8 bases. The DNA end is a closer match to TRBJ2-7, so the J assignment may be wrong. This CDR3 contains 16 residues. Germline V CDR1 and CDR2: LNHDA, SQIVND (reference sequence). Written as DNA, the CDR3 is TGTGCCAGTAGTAGAACGACTAGCGTTTACTCCTACGAGCAGTACTTC. It is translated as CASSRTTSVYSYEQYF.

This clone occurred a few times. The chain carries TRBV29-1 and TRBJ2-5, with a weak D call TRBD2 (5 bases). Germline loops: CDR1 SQVTM, CDR2 ANQGSEA. Trimming stripped 0 bases from V and 9 bases from J, with 8 bases between. The CDR3 length is 11 residues. The CDR3 DNA is TGCAGCGTTGAAGACAGCGGAGCCCAGTACTTC. Its translation: CSVEDSGAQYF. Based on the CDR3 plus reference TRBV29-1 and TRBJ2-5, the full variable domain is SAVISQKPSRDICQRGTSLTIQCQVDSQVTMMFWYRQQPGQSLTLIATANQGSEATYESGFVIDKFPISRPNLTFSTLTVSNMSPEDSSIYLCSVEDSGAQYFGPGTRLLVL.

The chain employs TRBV30 and TRBJ2-7; 7 bases map to TRBD2. Germline CDR1 reads GTSNPN; CDR2 reads SVGIG (reference sequence). V dropped 1 base and J dropped 5; count of bases not matched to a gene: 8. This CDR3 has 14 residues. The CDR3 region has the DNA TGTGCCTGGAGTGGCACACTAGCGTCCCACGAGCAGTACTTC. This gives the protein CAWSGTLASHEQYF. The full variable domain, rest sourced from reference TRBV30 and TRBJ2-7, is SQTIHQWPATLVQPVGSPLSLECTVEGTSNPNLYWYRQAAGRGLQLLFYSVGIGQISSEVPQNLSASRPQDRQFILSSKKLLLSDSGFYLCAWSGTLASHEQYFGPGTRLTVT.

The V gene is TRBV19, the J gene TRBJ1-6; D gene uncertain. Trimming shortened V by 8 bases and J by 0 bases, and 11 bases separated the two germline ends. CDR3 length: 15 amino acids. Germline CDR1 reads LNHDA; CDR2 reads SQIVND (reference sequence). CDR3 residues: CASLRRSSYNSPLHF. The CDR3 DNA reads TGTGCCAGTTTACGGAGGAGCTCCTATAATTCACCCCTCCACTTT.

The chain employs TRBV7-9 and TRBJ1-3, with D possibly matching TRBD1 (5 bases). Trimming removed 4 bases at V and 2 bases at J, with 12 bases between. The length of the CDR3 is 15 residues. The germline V gene encodes CDR1 SEHNR and CDR2 FQNEAQ (reference sequence). In DNA form, the CDR3 reads TGTGCCAGCAGCTCTACAGGCGTTACTGGAAACACCATATATTTT. Protein product: CASSSTGVTGNTIYF.

This clone was seen a single time. The rearrangement uses TRBV4-3 and TRBJ2-1; 9 positions match TRBD1. V was clipped by 4 bases and J by 6 bases; unmatched bases: 13. Germline V gives CDR1 LGHNA, CDR2 YSLEER. There are 17 residues in the CDR3. DNA of the CDR3: TGCGCCAGCAGCCCGTACCGGGACAGGGAGGGGACCAATGAGCAGTTCTTC. Translating gives CASSPYRDREGTNEQFF.

Comments on this clone: The same CDR3 arises from other DNA sequences in this sample as well. This CDR3 reads CSASDHTQYF. The CDR3 DNA is TGCAGTGCTAGTGATCATACGCAGTATTTT. This sequence joins TRBV20-1 and TRBJ2-3; unclear D gene. V lost 3 bases, J lost 7 bases, and 5 bases lay in between. There are 10 residues in the CDR3. Germline V gene lookup returns CDR1 DFQATT and CDR2 SNEGSKA (reference sequence).

J is TRBJ1-3 and V is TRBV10-3; 8 bases align to TRBD1. Germline CDR1 is ENHRY and CDR2 is SYGVKD. Unmatched junction bases numbered 2, after V lost 4 bases and J lost 0 bases. This CDR3 has 15 residues. The CDR3 DNA follows: TGTGCCATCAGTGTCACAGGGGGCTCTGGAAACACCATATATTTT. This sequence encodes CAISVTGGSGNTIYF.

The genes are TRBV5-4 and TRBJ1-2; 7 bases map to TRBD1. Germline-derived CDR1 and CDR2 are SGHNT and YYREEE (reference sequence). Trimming took 4 bases from V and 3 from J; bases not matched to a gene: 12. The CDR3 runs to 16 residues. DNA of the CDR3: TGTGCCAGCAGCCCTAATCCGGGACAGACCTACTATGGCTACACCTTC. It yields the protein CASSPNPGQTYYGYTF.

The chain links TRBV18 to TRBJ2-1; TRBD2 matches 11 bases. V shed 0 bases, J shed 2 bases, and the junction held 3 bases outside the gene matches. Germline V gene sequence: CDR1 KGHSH, CDR2 LQKENI. This CDR3 is 17 amino acids long. CDR3 nucleotide sequence: TGTGCCAGCTCACCACCGGGACTAGCGGCTACCTACAATGAGCAGTTCTTC. This gives the protein CASSPPGLAATYNEQFF. Looking up the rest from reference TRBV18 and TRBJ2-1 gives the full variable domain: NAGVMQNPRHLVRRRGQEARLRCSPMKGHSHVYWYRQLPEEGLKFMVYLQKENIIDESGMPKERFSAEFPKEGPSILRIQQVVRGDSAAYFCASSPPGLAATYNEQFFGPGTRLTVL.

This chain joins TRBV20-1 and TRBJ1-1, with D unclear. The CDR3 has 11 amino acids. Trimming removed 1 base at V and 2 bases at J, with 2 bases between. CDR1 is DFQATT, CDR2 SNEGSKA, per germline (reference sequence). CDR3 region: CSARVNTEAFF. CDR3 coding DNA: TGCAGTGCTAGAGTAAACACTGAAGCTTTCTTT.

V is TRBV9 and J is TRBJ2-2; 7 bases align to TRBD1. Trimming took 3 bases from V and 5 from J; bases not matched to a gene: 4. The CDR3 contains 14 residues. From germline, CDR1 is SGDLS and CDR2 YYNGEE. The CDR3 DNA is TGTGCCAGCAGCGCTCACAGGGGAACCGGGGAGCTGTTTTTT. It codes for CASSAHRGTGELFF.

The chain is built from TRBV19 and TRBJ1-1, with D possibly being TRBD1 (5 bases). The V end lost 2 bases, the J end lost 2 bases, and 15 bases lay between the germline ends. Per the germline V gene, CDR1 is LNHDA and CDR2 is SQIVND (reference sequence). The CDR3 spans 16 residues. The CDR3 protein is CASSIRLFGGNTEAFF. In DNA form, the CDR3 reads TGTGCCAGTAGTATAAGGCTTTTTGGGGGTAACACTGAAGCTTTCTTT.

J is TRBJ1-1 and V is TRBV2, with D unresolved. The V end lost 2 bases, the J end lost 9 bases, and 13 bases lay between the germline ends. The length of the CDR3 is 13 residues. The germline CDR1 and CDR2 sequences are SNHLY and FYNNEI. CDR3 coding DNA: TGTGCCAGCAGTGAAAGAACGAAGGACCAAGCTTTCTTT. This gives the protein CASSERTKDQAFF.

The chain combines TRBV28 with TRBJ1-1; D is unresolved. Trimming removed 4 bases from V and 7 bases from J, with 13 bases in between. The CDR3 contains 13 residues. Germline V gives CDR1 MDHEN, CDR2 SYDVKM. Written as DNA, the CDR3 is TGTGCCAGCAGTTCACAAATAAGGATTGAAGCTTTCTTT. Residues: CASSSQIRIEAFF. The full variable domain, its missing parts supplied by reference TRBV28 and TRBJ1-1, is DVKVTQSSRYLVKRTGEKVFLECVQDMDHENMFWYRQDPGLGLRLIYFSYDVKMKEKGDIPEGYSVSREKKERFSLILESASTNQTSMYLCASSSQIRIEAFFGQGTRLTVV.

This clone was seen only a few times. The chain links TRBV30 to TRBJ1-1; D is ambiguous. The V end lost 0 bases, the J end lost 1 base, and 9 bases lay between the germline ends. Per germline, CDR1 GTSNPN and CDR2 SVGIG (reference sequence). The CDR3 has 14 residues. This CDR3 reads CAWSVLTPNTEAFF. The CDR3 DNA reads TGTGCCTGGAGTGTACTGACACCGAACACTGAAGCTTTCTTT.

This clone occurred once. V is TRBV19 and J is TRBJ2-7; 11 nucleotides align to TRBD1. The ends lost 6 bases at V and 6 bases at J; junction bases unmatched: 10. The CDR3 is 15 residues long. CDR1 and CDR2 (germline): LNHDA, SQIVND (reference sequence). CDR3 coding DNA: TGTGCCAGTAGGTCAGCGGGACAGGGGGTCGGCGAGCAGTACTTC. Translated, it gives CASRSAGQGVGEQYF.